The next 24 T cell receptor beta chains were all read from a single sample in a study of cytomegalovirus exposure and HLA in healthy donors. The PCR used 60 Vbeta and 13 Jbeta primers. Only in-frame clones appear in the TCRdb table, and some are missing; sequencing was by immunoSEQ multiplex PCR. The sample holds approximately 170,000 clones, approximately 70% seen once. The sample taken for sequencing was PBMCs. Every receptor here comes from a woman aged 25 to 45 in good health and CMV-seropositive.

J is TRBJ1-1 and V is TRBV28; 8 bases match TRBD1. The V gene's germline CDR1 is MDHEN and CDR2 SYDVKM. Losses at the gene ends were 6 bases for V and 3 bases for J; bases not matched to a gene: 12. The CDR3 covers 16 residues. In DNA, the CDR3 is TGTGCCAGCAGACCCGACAGGGGCTATCGGGACACTGAAGCTTTCTTT. Amino acid sequence: CASRPDRGYRDTEAFF.

This clone was detected a few times. The CDR3 coding sequence is TGTGCCAGCAGTTACAGGGGTTTTGAAGCTTTCTTT. Protein sequence: CASSYRGFEAFF. This chain joins TRBV28 and TRBJ1-1, with 7 bases lining up with TRBD1. Germline V gives CDR1 MDHEN, CDR2 SYDVKM. The length of the CDR3 is 12 residues. V was pared by 4 bases and J by 7 bases, with 3 bases of the junction left unmatched.

V gene TRBV27 combines with J gene TRBJ2-7; 7 positions agree with TRBD1. The V segment lost 5 bases and the J segment 3 bases; nucleotides outside the gene matches: 7. This CDR3 has 14 amino acids. Germline assignment: CDR1 MNHEY and CDR2 SMNVEV (reference sequence). CDR3 DNA: TGTGCCAGCAGTAAAGGGACAGTAGGCTACGAGCAGTACTTC. Encoded protein: CASSKGTVGYEQYF.

The chain has TRBV5-6 and TRBJ1-1; no reliable D call. The CDR3 loop spans 14 amino acids. The germline CDR1 and CDR2 sequences are SGHDT and YYEEEE. V was pared by 1 base and J by 7 bases, with 14 bases between. The CDR3, as DNA: TGTGCCAGCAGCTTGTTGTCCCTAGCTAATGAAGCTTTCTTT. It codes for CASSLLSLANEAFF.

This clone was seen a handful of times. The chain has TRBV27 and TRBJ1-5; tentatively, D is TRBD1 (5 bases). The germline V and J ends were trimmed by 4 bases and 0 bases, with 16 bases remaining between them. Looked up from germline, CDR1 is MNHEY and CDR2 is SMNVEV (reference sequence). The CDR3 contains 17 residues. CDR3 protein: CASSSWTTSRSNQPQHF. DNA for the CDR3: TGTGCCAGCAGTTCTTGGACAACGTCTCGTAGCAATCAGCCCCAGCATTTT.

The chain is built from TRBV11-3 and TRBJ2-2; tentatively, D is TRBD2 (5 bases). With 2 bases removed from V and 8 bases from J, the gap between germline ends came to 9 bases. Germline CDR1 is SGHNT and CDR2 is YENEEA. CDR3 length equals 13 residues. The CDR3 DNA reads as TGTGCCAGCAGCTTATGGCCGGGGGGGGAGCTGTTTTTT. The encoded protein is CASSLWPGGELFF.

The gene calls are TRBV28 and TRBJ2-5; TRBD2 matches 11 bases. CDR3 length: 18 amino acids. Looked up from germline, CDR1 is MDHEN and CDR2 is SYDVKM. With 1 base clipped from V and 5 bases from J, the junction kept 12 bases outside the gene matches. CDR3 DNA sequence: TGTGCCAGCAGTTTATCCCCCAAACTAGCGGGAGTTGGGGAGACCCAGTACTTC. Protein: CASSLSPKLAGVGETQYF.

V is TRBV11-2 and J is TRBJ2-3; the D is unclear. V was cut by 6 bases and J by 1 base, with 8 bases left in between. Germline values: CDR1 SGHAT, CDR2 FQNNGV. The length of the CDR3 is 13 residues. CDR3 in DNA: TGTGCCAGCAGATCAACGGGCACAGATACGCAGTATTTT. It is translated as CASRSTGTDTQYF.

The chain has TRBV4-1 and TRBJ2-1; 10 bases agree with TRBD2. The ends lost 10 bases at V and 10 bases at J; junction bases unmatched: 16. The CDR3 covers 15 residues. Germline V gene lookup returns CDR1 MGHRA and CDR2 YSYEKL. The chain's CDR3 is CATMTLAGKSREQFF. CDR3 nucleotides: TGCGCCACGATGACACTAGCGGGAAAAAGTAGGGAGCAGTTCTTC.

This clone was observed a handful of times. The J gene is TRBJ1-1, the V gene TRBV2; TRBD1 is a possible D gene (5 bases). There are 13 residues in the CDR3. Between the trimmed V and J ends, which lost 5 bases and 2 bases, there was a span of 9 bases. Germline CDR1 SNHLY, CDR2 FYNNEI. The chain's CDR3 is CASSSDINTEAFF. The CDR3 nucleotides read TGTGCCAGCAGTTCGGACATAAACACTGAAGCTTTCTTT.

The V and J genes are TRBV28 and TRBJ2-7; 10 bases are shared with TRBD2. This CDR3 spans 20 amino acids. After removal of 6 bases from V and 4 bases from J, the junction contained 24 bases not matched to a gene. Germline V gene sequence: CDR1 MDHEN, CDR2 SYDVKM. DNA for the CDR3: TGTGCCAGCAGCCCCACCGCCGCCTCAGCGGGAGGGTTCCTGGGGTACGAGCAGTACTTC. The encoded protein is CASSPTAASAGGFLGYEQYF.

This clone showed up just once. The V and J genes are TRBV29-1 and TRBJ1-1; 8 bases agree with TRBD1. The CDR3 sequence is 15 residues long. Germline V lookup: CDR1 SQVTM, CDR2 ANQGSEA. With V trimmed by 7 bases and J by 4 bases, 14 bases remained unmatched. The CDR3 DNA follows: TGCAGCGGAACCGGGACAGGAACTTTATCCACTGAAGCTTTCTTT. Encoded protein: CSGTGTGTLSTEAFF. Drawing the rest from reference TRBV29-1 and TRBJ1-1, the complete variable domain is SAVISQKPSRDICQRGTSLTIQCQVDSQVTMMFWYRQQPGQSLTLIATANQGSEATYESGFVIDKFPISRPNLTFSTLTVSNMSPEDSSIYLCSGTGTGTLSTEAFFGQGTRLTVV.

The chain combines TRBV2 with TRBJ1-5; D is undetermined. This CDR3 has 14 amino acids. The ends were cut back, 3 bases at V and 0 bases at J, with 6 bases in the middle. CDR1 is SNHLY and CDR2 is FYNNEI in the germline V gene. Here the CDR3 reads CASSERYSNQPQHF. Here the CDR3 DNA reads TGTGCCAGCAGTGAGCGGTATAGCAATCAGCCCCAGCATTTT.

Only one count was recorded for this clone. The rearrangement uses TRBV11-1 and TRBJ2-2, with D unclear. Germline V gene sequence: CDR1 SGHAT, CDR2 FQDESV (reference sequence). V lost 4 bases, J lost 7 bases, and 7 bases lay in between. The CDR3 runs 12 residues. Here the CDR3 reads CASSSYFGELFF. In DNA form, the CDR3 reads TGTGCCAGCAGCTCCTATTTCGGGGAGCTGTTTTTT.

The count of this clone is one. The chain links TRBV5-4 to TRBJ1-2, with 7 positions matching TRBD1. CDR1 SGHNT and CDR2 YYREEE come from the germline V gene (reference sequence). The V segment lost 2 bases and the J segment 4 bases; nucleotides outside the gene matches: 8. CDR3 size: 15 residues. The CDR3 bases are TGTGCCAGCAGCTTAACGGGGACAGCTGGCTATGGCTACACCTTC. Translation: CASSLTGTAGYGYTF. Complete variable domain (other parts from reference TRBV5-4 and TRBJ1-2): ETGVTQSPTHLIKTRGQQVTLRCSSQSGHNTVSWYQQALGQGPQFIFQYYREEENGRGNFPPRFSGLQFPNYSSELNVNALELDDSALYLCASSLTGTAGYGYTFGSGTRLTVV.

V usage is TRBV5-1 and J usage is TRBJ2-1; 7 bases line up with TRBD1. Germline V gene lookup returns CDR1 SGHRS and CDR2 YFSETQ. The CDR3 loop spans 18 amino acids. The V and J ends lost 0 bases and 1 base, in that order; junction bases with no gene match: 10. The DNA for the CDR3 is TGCGCCAGCAGCTTGGGTACAGGGGCCCGACTTTCCTACAATGAGCAGTTCTTC. Its protein is CASSLGTGARLSYNEQFF. Full variable domain (outside the CDR3, taken from reference TRBV5-1 and TRBJ2-1): KAGVTQTPRYLIKTRGQQVTLSCSPISGHRSVSWYQQTPGQGLQFLFEYFSETQRNKGNFPGRFSGRQFSNSRSEMNVSTLELGDSALYLCASSLGTGARLSYNEQFFGPGTRLTVL.

V usage is TRBV27 and J usage is TRBJ1-1; maybe TRBD1 (5 bases). The CDR3 consists of 16 residues. The germline V gene encodes CDR1 MNHEY and CDR2 SMNVEV (reference sequence). V shed 3 bases and J shed 3 bases, with 17 bases lying between them. The CDR3 protein is CASSFVPLSQDTEAFF. CDR3 coding DNA: TGTGCCAGCAGTTTTGTCCCACTTTCACAGGACACTGAAGCTTTCTTT.

V usage is TRBV7-9 and J usage is TRBJ1-1, with 12 bases that match TRBD1. CDR3 size: 15 residues. Trimming removed 3 bases from V and 5 bases from J; junction bases left unmatched: 4. CDR1 and CDR2 (germline): SEHNR, FQNEAQ (reference sequence). DNA for the CDR3: TGTGCCAGCAGCTTGGGACAGGGGGCGAATACTGAAGCTTTCTTT. The encoded protein is CASSLGQGANTEAFF.

DNA for the CDR3: TGTGCCAGCAGGCTGGGGGGGCAAGTCAATCAGCCCCAGCATTTT. Translating gives CASRLGGQVNQPQHF. This rearrangement joins TRBV28 to TRBJ1-5; the D gene is possibly TRBD1 (6 bases). Germline assignment: CDR1 MDHEN and CDR2 SYDVKM. The CDR3 sequence is 15 residues long. Trimming pared 6 bases from V and 3 bases from J, leaving 15 bases between.

This clone was detected only a few times. The chain employs TRBV7-2 and TRBJ2-1; D not resolved. Germline assignment: CDR1 SGHTA and CDR2 FQGNSA. Trimming stripped 1 base from V and 6 bases from J, with 10 bases between. The CDR3 is 14 residues long. CDR3 nucleotides: TGTGCCAGCAGCTTAGAAAAGTGGGCCAATGAGCAGTTCTTC. Translating gives CASSLEKWANEQFF.

This sequence joins TRBV14 and TRBJ2-1; the match to TRBD2 covers 7 bases. This CDR3 spans 16 amino acids. The V and J ends lost 3 bases and 2 bases, in that order; junction bases with no gene match: 7. Per the germline V gene, CDR1 is SGHDN and CDR2 is FVKESK. CDR3 DNA sequence: TGTGCCAGCAGCCAGTGGCGGGAGAAGCCCTACAATGAGCAGTTCTTC. Protein: CASSQWREKPYNEQFF.

The chain is built from TRBV5-4 and TRBJ1-5, with 7 positions matching TRBD1. Trimming took 1 base from V and 4 from J; bases not matched to a gene: 2. The CDR3 has 14 residues. The germline V gene has CDR1 SGHNT and CDR2 YYREEE (reference sequence). The CDR3 coding sequence is TGTGCCAGCAGCTTGCAGGGGGTGAATCAGCCCCAGCATTTT. It codes for CASSLQGVNQPQHF.

CDR3 sequence: CASSLPLEGAYEQYF. The CDR3 bases are TGTGCCAGCAGTTTACCGCTAGAGGGAGCCTACGAGCAGTACTTC. The rearrangement links TRBV28 to TRBJ2-7; weak D call: TRBD2 (5 bases). The V and J ends lost 2 bases and 2 bases respectively, with 13 bases between them. In germline, CDR1 is MDHEN, CDR2 SYDVKM. This CDR3 is built from 15 residues.

This clone was detected only a few times. The V call is TRBV29-1, the J call TRBJ2-7; D is perhaps TRBD2 (5 bases). The length of the CDR3 is 11 residues. V was cut by 7 bases and J by 2 bases, with 9 bases left in between. Germline V CDR1 and CDR2: SQVTM, ANQGSEA. The CDR3 nucleotides are TGCAGCGCCGGGGATGCCTACGAGCAGTACTTC. Its protein is CSAGDAYEQYF.